Sequencing of this TCR beta chain was carried out in a study of shared clonotypes between healthy human individuals. Study context: Every donor yielded three CD4 naive, three CD4 memory, two CD8 naive and one CD8 memory plate.

Naive CD8 cells lacked CD45RO and underwent positive selection for CCR7, leaving out terminally differentiated effector memory CD45RA+ cells. With 4 bases clipped from V and 6 bases from J, the junction kept 7 bases outside the gene matches. Germline CDR1 LNHDA, CDR2 SQIVND (reference sequence). The CDR3 is 15 amino acids. Across several immunoSEQ plates, the genomic DNA of each subset was split evenly. The data were produced by immunoSEQ multiplex PCR, yet TCRdb's version contains in-frame clones alone and is incomplete. The table lists almost 700,000 clones, under 95% of them singletons. The gene calls are TRBV19 and TRBJ2-7; 12 bases line up with TRBD2. The sample was naive CD8+ T cells sorted from blood. The origin of this receptor is a man in his thirties or forties in good health. CDR3 in amino acids: CASSTSTSGSREQYF. In DNA form, the CDR3 reads TGTGCCAGTAGTACCTCGACTAGCGGGAGCCGCGAGCAGTACTTC.